This is a list of T cell receptor beta chains from one sample in a study of blood T cell repertoires in COVID-19. The method was immunoSEQ multiplex PCR; TCRdb's version includes in-frame clones alone and lacks a portion of them. The table includes 200,000 to 300,000 clones, more than 80% detected once. The sequenced sample was peripheral blood. The source of these receptors is a woman aged 80 or over with COVID-19, enrolled during active disease. Both conserved end residues are part of each CDR3. A D gene is named only where the DNA matches it firmly. Some rows have no size entry. The others give once, few or many, or a class for an expanded clone.

D gene | clone size | J gene | V gene | CDR3 protein | CDR3 DNA
NA | NA | TRBJ1-6 | TRBV2 | CASTDIKNGRSPLHF | TGTGCCAGCACCGACATTAAGAACGGCCGCTCACCCCTCCACTTT
TRBD1 | few | TRBJ1-6 | TRBV2 | CASKEGTGRSPLHF | TGTGCCAGCAAGGAAGGGACAGGGAGGTCACCCCTCCACTTT
TRBD1 | NA | TRBJ1-5 | TRBV13 | CASSWAGGSSPQHF | TGTGCCAGCAGCTGGGCAGGGGGATCTTCGCCCCAGCATTTT
NA | few | TRBJ1-2 | TRBV4-1 | CASSQEARPYGYTF | TGCGCCAGCAGCCAAGAAGCCCGCCCCTATGGCTACACCTTC
TRBD1 | NA | TRBJ1-2 | TRBV5-1 | CASSPADRAQNYGYTF | TGCGCCAGCAGCCCGGCTGACAGGGCCCAAAACTATGGCTACACCTTC
TRBD1 | NA | TRBJ1-4 | TRBV5-1 | CASAPGQGGEKLFF | TGCGCCAGCGCACCGGGACAGGGAGGTGAAAAACTGTTTTTT
NA | NA | TRBJ1-2 | TRBV5-6 | CASSLRQGYGYTF | TGTGCCAGCAGCTTGAGGCAGGGCTATGGCTACACCTTC
NA | NA | TRBJ2-7 | TRBV5-1 | CASSPYRGTSYEQYF | TGCGCCAGCAGTCCCTACCGCGGGACCTCCTACGAGCAGTACTTC
NA | few | TRBJ1-1 | TRBV24-1 | CATSDSGTREGAFF | TGTGCCACCAGTGACTCTGGGACAAGGGAAGGGGCTTTCTTT
NA | NA | TRBJ1-5 | TRBV10-3 | CAISGQASNQPQHF | TGTGCCATCAGTGGCCAGGCAAGCAATCAGCCCCAGCATTTT
NA | NA | TRBJ1-3 | TRBV5-1 | CASSPADTASGNTIYF | TGCGCCAGCAGCCCCGCTGACACTGCCTCTGGAAACACCATATATTTT
TRBD2 | NA | TRBJ2-7 | TRBV28 | CASSPRLAGGSHYEQYF | TGTGCCAGCAGTCCTCGACTAGCGGGAGGGTCCCACTACGAGCAGTACTTC
NA | few | TRBJ2-5 | TRBV5-6 | CASSLRSETQYF | TGTGCCAGCAGCTTGAGGAGTGAGACCCAGTACTTC
NA | once | TRBJ1-2 | TRBV6-1 | CASREPEIYGYTF | TGTGCCAGCAGGGAGCCCGAGATATATGGCTACACCTTC
NA | NA | TRBJ2-2 | TRBV7-2 | CASSSRRKGEAGELFF | TGTGCCAGCAGTTCCCGGCGGAAAGGAGAAGCCGGGGAGCTGTTTTTT
TRBD2 | once | TRBJ2-7 | TRBV27 | CASSLGGGTNYEQYF | TGTGCCAGCAGTCTAGGCGGGGGGACAAACTACGAGCAGTACTTC
TRBD1 | NA | TRBJ1-2 | TRBV27 | CASGYRDRVSYGYTF | TGTGCCAGCGGATACCGGGACAGGGTTTCGTATGGCTACACCTTC
TRBD2 | NA | TRBJ2-5 | TRBV19 | CASAVAGGKETQYF | TGTGCCAGCGCCGTGGCGGGGGGGAAAGAGACCCAGTACTTC
TRBD1 | once | TRBJ1-5 | TRBV18 | CASSPGQGESQPQHF | TGTGCCAGCTCACCCGGACAGGGAGAAAGTCAGCCCCAGCATTTT
NA | NA | TRBJ1-2 | TRBV6-5 | CASSLHREYGYTF | TGTGCCAGCAGCCTGCACAGGGAATATGGCTACACCTTC
NA | once | TRBJ2-2 | TRBV24-1 | CATGGTPNTGELFF | TGTGCCACCGGCGGCACACCGAACACCGGGGAGCTGTTTTTT
NA | NA | TRBJ1-5 | TRBV27 | CASSSIAGLQPQHF | TGTGCCAGCAGTTCTATCGCGGGGTTGCAGCCCCAGCATTTT